This is a list of T cell receptor beta chains from one sample in a study of cytomegalovirus exposure and HLA in healthy donors. Here immunoSEQ multiplex PCR was the method, and the copy in TCRdb shows in-frame clones only, minus some. This sample has 100,000 to 150,000 clones, with about 80% found just once. Sequenced material: PBMCs. Receptor source: a man aged 30-40 years in good health and CMV-seropositive. CDR3s include the opening cysteine and the closing phenylalanine or tryptophan. A D gene is named only where the DNA matches it firmly. Clone sizes are given selectively: once, few, many, or a class where the clone is expanded.

clone size,J gene,V gene,D gene,CDR3 protein,CDR3 DNA
-,TRBJ2-7,TRBV7-6,TRBD1,CASSPQGNHEQYF,TGTGCCAGCAGCCCACAGGGGAACCACGAGCAGTACTTC
-,TRBJ1-1,TRBV7-9,-,CASSPGGRRTEAFF,TGTGCCAGCAGCCCGGGGGGGCGGCGCACTGAAGCTTTCTTT
-,TRBJ1-1,TRBV14,TRBD1,CASSQGFGDRENTEAFF,TGTGCCAGCAGCCAAGGTTTTGGGGACAGGGAAAACACTGAAGCTTTCTTT
-,TRBJ2-3,TRBV5-4,TRBD2,CASSLFSGGVTDTQYF,TGTGCCAGCAGCTTGTTTAGCGGGGGAGTCACAGATACGCAGTATTTT
-,TRBJ1-2,TRBV11-2,-,CASSLLRVRGYGYTF,TGTGCCAGCAGCTTACTGAGGGTCAGGGGCTATGGCTACACCTTC
-,TRBJ1-2,TRBV6-1,-,CASSEVAGARYGYTF,TGTGCCAGCAGTGAAGTTGCAGGGGCCCGGTATGGCTACACCTTC
few,TRBJ1-2,TRBV6-1,-,CASTDANYGYTF,TGTGCCAGTACAGATGCTAACTATGGCTACACCTTC
once,TRBJ2-1,TRBV19,TRBD2,CASSIKSLAGGYNEQFF,TGTGCCAGTAGTATAAAATCGCTAGCGGGGGGGTACAATGAGCAGTTCTTC
-,TRBJ1-2,TRBV6-1,TRBD1,CASSGTTGGYGYTF,TGTGCCAGCAGTGGAACCACAGGGGGCTATGGCTACACCTTC
once,TRBJ2-2,TRBV9,-,CASSVVQDTGELFF,TGTGCCAGCAGCGTAGTCCAGGACACCGGGGAGCTGTTTTTT
once,TRBJ2-5,TRBV28,-,CASSLRRLEGPEQYF,TGTGCCAGCAGTTTAAGAAGGTTGGAGGGGCCGGAGCAGTACTTC
-,TRBJ2-5,TRBV6-5,TRBD1,CASSFGQGETQYF,TGTGCCAGCAGCTTCGGACAGGGGGAGACCCAGTACTTC
-,TRBJ2-5,TRBV7-3,-,CASSLNPGEETQYF,TGTGCCAGCAGCTTGAATCCGGGGGAAGAGACCCAGTACTTC
-,TRBJ2-7,TRBV5-1,TRBD1,CASSSNTRQGAYKHYEQYF,TGCGCCAGCAGCTCAAATACCAGACAGGGGGCGTACAAGCACTACGAGCAGTACTTC
-,TRBJ2-3,TRBV2,-,CASSVRKDTQYF,TGTGCCAGCAGTGTCAGAAAAGATACGCAGTATTTT
-,TRBJ1-1,TRBV18,-,CASSPLGGTPMNTEAFF,TGTGCCAGCTCACCACTCGGCGGCACTCCCATGAACACTGAAGCTTTCTTT
-,TRBJ2-6,TRBV5-6,-,CASSLASFGGANVLTF,TGTGCCAGCAGCTTGGCCAGTTTTGGTGGGGCCAACGTCCTGACTTTC
-,TRBJ1-1,TRBV7-9,-,CASSRTENTEAFF,TGTGCCAGCAGCCGGACAGAGAACACTGAAGCTTTCTTT
-,TRBJ2-7,TRBV7-9,-,CASSQSTYEQYF,TGTGCCAGCAGCCAAAGCACCTACGAGCAGTACTTC
-,TRBJ1-5,TRBV7-2,-,CASSLGGGLTQPQHF,TGTGCCAGCAGCTTAGGGGGGGGTTTGACTCAGCCCCAGCATTTT
-,TRBJ2-7,TRBV4-1,TRBD2,CASSQEASGEYEQYF,TGCGCCAGCAGCCAAGAAGCTAGCGGGGAATACGAGCAGTACTTC
-,TRBJ1-5,TRBV2,-,CASSVVGDTSNQPQHF,TGTGCCAGCAGTGTAGTCGGGGACACTAGCAATCAGCCCCAGCATTTT
few,TRBJ2-1,TRBV5-1,TRBD2,CASSFTSVNNEQFF,TGCGCCAGCAGCTTCACTAGCGTCAACAATGAGCAGTTCTTC
once,TRBJ1-2,TRBV5-1,-,CASSVAGDVYGYTF,TGCGCCAGCAGCGTGGCGGGGGACGTCTATGGCTACACCTTC
-,TRBJ1-1,TRBV5-6,-,CASSSAGNTEAFF,TGTGCCAGCAGCTCCGCAGGGAACACTGAAGCTTTCTTT
once,TRBJ1-6,TRBV7-2,TRBD1,CASSYRTGGSPLHF,TGTGCCAGCAGTTACCGGACAGGGGGTTCACCCCTCCACTTT
-,TRBJ1-2,TRBV25-1,-,CASSEFGAGANYGYTF,TGTGCCAGCAGTGAATTTGGGGCAGGAGCTAACTATGGCTACACCTTC
-,TRBJ1-4,TRBV20-1,-,CSASQGEKLFF,TGCAGTGCTTCTCAGGGAGAAAAACTGTTTTTT